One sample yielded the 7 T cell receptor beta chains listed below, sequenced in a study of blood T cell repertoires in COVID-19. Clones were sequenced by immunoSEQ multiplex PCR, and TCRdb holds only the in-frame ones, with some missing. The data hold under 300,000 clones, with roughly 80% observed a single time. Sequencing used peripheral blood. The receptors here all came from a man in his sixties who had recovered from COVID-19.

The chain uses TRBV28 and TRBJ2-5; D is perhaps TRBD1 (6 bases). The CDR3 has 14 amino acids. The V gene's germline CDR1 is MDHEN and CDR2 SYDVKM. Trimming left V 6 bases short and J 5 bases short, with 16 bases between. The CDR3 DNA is TGTGCCAGCAGGGGAACGGACAGAAGTGAGACCCAGTACTTC. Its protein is CASRGTDRSETQYF.

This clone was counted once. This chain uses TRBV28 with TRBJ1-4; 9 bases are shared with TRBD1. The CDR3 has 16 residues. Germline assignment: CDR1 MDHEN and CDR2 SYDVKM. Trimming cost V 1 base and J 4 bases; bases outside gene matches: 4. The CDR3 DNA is TGTGCCAGCAGTTTATATGACAGGGGGGGTAATGAAAAACTGTTTTTT. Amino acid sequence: CASSLYDRGGNEKLFF.

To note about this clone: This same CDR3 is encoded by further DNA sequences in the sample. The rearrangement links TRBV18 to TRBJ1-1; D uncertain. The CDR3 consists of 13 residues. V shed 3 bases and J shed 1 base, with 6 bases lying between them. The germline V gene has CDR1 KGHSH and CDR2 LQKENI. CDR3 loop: CASSPSGNTEAFF. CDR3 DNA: TGTGCCAGCTCACCGTCCGGGAACACTGAAGCTTTCTTT. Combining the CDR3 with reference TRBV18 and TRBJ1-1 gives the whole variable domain NAGVMQNPRHLVRRRGQEARLRCSPMKGHSHVYWYRQLPEEGLKFMVYLQKENIIDESGMPKERFSAEFPKEGPSILRIQQVVRGDSAAYFCASSPSGNTEAFFGQGTRLTVV.

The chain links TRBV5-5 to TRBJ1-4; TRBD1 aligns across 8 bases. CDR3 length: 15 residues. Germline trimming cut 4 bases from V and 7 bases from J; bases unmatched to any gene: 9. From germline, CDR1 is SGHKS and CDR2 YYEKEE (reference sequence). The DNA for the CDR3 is TGTGCCAGCAGCAGCGGACAGGGCCTGAGTGAAAAACTGTTTTTT. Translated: CASSSGQGLSEKLFF.

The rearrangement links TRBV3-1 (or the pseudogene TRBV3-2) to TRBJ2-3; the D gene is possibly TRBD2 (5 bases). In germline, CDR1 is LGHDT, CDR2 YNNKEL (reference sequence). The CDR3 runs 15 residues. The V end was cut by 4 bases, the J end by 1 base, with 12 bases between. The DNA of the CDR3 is TGTGCCAGCAGCCTAACCGGGATTGGCACAGATACGCAGTATTTT. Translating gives CASSLTGIGTDTQYF.

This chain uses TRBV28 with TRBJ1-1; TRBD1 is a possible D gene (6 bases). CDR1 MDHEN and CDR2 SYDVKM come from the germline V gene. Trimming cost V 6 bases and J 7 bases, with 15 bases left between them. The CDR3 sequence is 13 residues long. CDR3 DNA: TGTGCCAGCAGCAACTGGGGGCAGGATGAAGCTTTCTTT. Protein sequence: CASSNWGQDEAFF.

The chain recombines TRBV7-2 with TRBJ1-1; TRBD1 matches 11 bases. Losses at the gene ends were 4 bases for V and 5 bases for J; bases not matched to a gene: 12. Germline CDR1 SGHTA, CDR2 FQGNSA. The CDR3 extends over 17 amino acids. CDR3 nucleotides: TGTGCCAGCAGCTACTCCGGGACAGGGGGAGGCGTTACTGAAGCTTTCTTT. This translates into CASSYSGTGGGVTEAFF.